This TCR beta chain was sequenced in a study of cytomegalovirus exposure and HLA in healthy donors. Study outcomes and limitations: Associated with cytomegalovirus, according to the listing, were fewer than 200 TCR beta chains. Highly shared sequence variants in one cluster were likely a sequencing artifact.

This clone occurred a few times. Antigen: not known. Researchers ran the PCR with 60 Vbeta and 13 Jbeta primers. Assay used: immunoSEQ multiplex PCR; TCRdb lists only in-frame clones, some missing. The sample has roughly 130,000 clones, over 80% seen once. Germline V lookup: CDR1 MDHEN, CDR2 SYDVKM. The V end was cut by 6 bases, the J end by 4 bases, with 12 bases between. The CDR3 consists of 13 residues. This chain uses TRBV28 with TRBJ1-2; no firm D call. Sample: PBMCs. The TCR originated in a boy aged 10-17 years in good health and CMV-seronegative. DNA for the CDR3: TGTGCCAGCAGCGTCCGGGGAGGCTATGGCTACACCTTC. Its translation is CASSVRGGYGYTF.